The 15 T cell receptor beta chains below come from one sample, sequenced in a study of shared clonotypes between healthy human individuals. Here immunoSEQ multiplex PCR was the method, and the copy in TCRdb shows in-frame clones only, minus some. The sample has around 1.1 million clones, roughly 80% seen once; the top ten hold about 0.94%. The source material was memory CD4+ T cells from PBMCs. Subset given: CD45RA-negative fraction. Receptors were obtained from a man aged 18 to 35 in good health. Some clones in this sample may be carry-over from other donors' samples.

The chain uses TRBV15 and TRBJ2-6; D perhaps matches TRBD2 (6 bases). V shed 1 base and J shed 1 base, with 8 bases lying between them. In germline, CDR1 is LNHNV, CDR2 YYDKDF (reference sequence). The CDR3 extends over 16 amino acids. The DNA of the CDR3 is TGTGCCACCAGCAGAGTGGGGGGTTCTGGGGCCAACGTCCTGACTTTC. Its protein product is CATSRVGGSGANVLTF.

The J gene is TRBJ2-1, the V gene TRBV6-1, with 7 bases matching TRBD2. This CDR3 contains 15 residues. The ends lost 6 bases at V and 3 bases at J; junction bases unmatched: 8. Germline lookup yields CDR1 MNHNS and CDR2 SASEGT. This chain's CDR3 is CASSQSGGFYNEQFF. The CDR3 nucleotides read TGTGCCAGCAGCCAATCCGGGGGGTTCTACAATGAGCAGTTCTTC.

This clone was seen once. The chain joins TRBV4-3 to TRBJ1-1; D is possibly TRBD1 (5 bases). The CDR3 length is 15 residues. The ends were cut back, 2 bases at V and 3 bases at J, with 13 bases in the middle. CDR1 and CDR2 (germline): LGHNA, YSLEER. This CDR3 is CASSQWGRDYTEAFF. The CDR3 nucleotides are TGCGCCAGCAGCCAATGGGGCAGGGATTACACTGAAGCTTTCTTT.

This clone appeared once. V and J are TRBV28 and TRBJ1-2; TRBD1 might be the D (5 bases). V lost 7 bases and J lost 1, with 10 bases in between. The CDR3 loop spans 13 amino acids. From germline, CDR1 is MDHEN and CDR2 SYDVKM. The CDR3 region has the DNA TGTGCCAGCACCCAGGGAATTAACTATGGCTACACCTTC. Translating it yields CASTQGINYGYTF.

The chain carries TRBV10-2 and TRBJ1-3, with unresolved D. Germline V gives CDR1 WSHSY, CDR2 SAAADI. The V and J ends lost 7 bases and 8 bases respectively, with 9 bases between them. The CDR3 contains 11 residues. CDR3 sequence reads: CASIGGDTIYF. CDR3 bases: TGCGCCAGCATCGGAGGAGACACCATATATTTT.

The J gene is TRBJ2-1, the V gene TRBV7-3, with a tentative D call TRBD2 (6 bases). The CDR3 sequence is 14 residues long. Germline CDR1 and CDR2: SGHTA and FQGTGA. The ends were cut back, 2 bases at V and 9 bases at J, with 14 bases in the middle. The CDR3 DNA is TGTGCCAGCAGCTTAGTGGGAGGTTCGGGTGAGCAGTTCTTC. Residues: CASSLVGGSGEQFF.

This clone appeared a few times. The chain links TRBV18 to TRBJ1-3; D remains ambiguous. Per germline, CDR1 KGHSH and CDR2 LQKENI. Trimming removed 4 bases from V and 0 bases from J, with 10 bases in between. CDR3 length: 15 residues. The CDR3 loop reads CASSLLGFSGNTIYF. DNA for the CDR3: TGTGCCAGCTCACTATTAGGTTTCTCTGGAAACACCATATATTTT.

The chain combines TRBV7-6 with TRBJ2-1, with TRBD1 matching over 9 bases. The CDR3 runs 15 residues. Germline V gives CDR1 SGHVS, CDR2 FNYEAQ. Unmatched junction bases numbered 11, after V lost 4 bases and J lost 10 bases. CDR3 sequence reads: CASSSNTGTGNEQFF. The CDR3 region has the DNA TGTGCCAGCAGCTCAAATACCGGGACAGGGAACGAGCAGTTCTTC.

The chain links TRBV28 to TRBJ2-5; D possibly corresponds to TRBD2 (6 bases). The CDR3 runs 15 residues. CDR1 MDHEN and CDR2 SYDVKM come from the germline V gene. Deletions cut 1 base from V and 7 bases from J, with 16 bases between. In DNA form, the CDR3 reads TGTGCCAGCAGTTTATTCCGCGGGACTGCCGGGACCCAGTACTTC. Encoded protein: CASSLFRGTAGTQYF.

V usage is TRBV11-2 and J usage is TRBJ2-5; D possibly corresponds to TRBD2 (5 bases). The CDR3 contains 11 residues. Germline assignment: CDR1 SGHAT and CDR2 FQNNGV. With 7 bases removed from V and 7 bases from J, the gap between germline ends came to 10 bases. CDR3 region: CASTSGWTQYF. CDR3 DNA sequence: TGTGCCAGCACCTCGGGGTGGACCCAGTACTTC.

The chain links TRBV5-8 to TRBJ1-5; D call uncertain. Germline V gene lookup returns CDR1 SGHTS and CDR2 YDEGEE. The CDR3 consists of 15 residues. Trimming cost V 4 bases and J 7 bases, with 18 bases left between them. The CDR3: CASSPIPGRGQPQHF. For the CDR3, the DNA is TGTGCCAGCAGCCCTATACCCGGGAGAGGCCAGCCCCAGCATTTT.

The V call is TRBV4-2, the J call TRBJ2-1; D remains unclear. V was trimmed by 4 bases and J by 0 bases, leaving 16 bases between them. CDR1 is LGHNA and CDR2 is YNFKEQ in the germline V gene. CDR3 length: 17 residues. DNA for the CDR3: TGTGCCAGCAGCCGAGAAGTGACACAAAGCTCCTACAATGAGCAGTTCTTC. It is translated as CASSREVTQSSYNEQFF.

V gene TRBV19 combines with J gene TRBJ2-4; TRBD2 matches 10 bases. CDR3 length: 16 residues. The germline gives CDR1 LNHDA, CDR2 SQIVND (reference sequence). V gave up 3 bases and J gave up 7 bases; unmatched junction bases: 9. The CDR3 loop is CASSIQPSTSGNIQYF. For the CDR3, the DNA is TGTGCCAGTAGTATCCAACCTTCGACTAGCGGGAACATTCAGTACTTC.

Only one count was recorded for this clone. The rearrangement joins TRBV5-1 to TRBJ2-2; D tentatively fits TRBD1 or TRBD2 (6 bases each). This CDR3 region has 15 residues. Trimming removed 5 bases from V and 1 base from J, with 12 bases in between. In germline, CDR1 is SGHRS, CDR2 YFSETQ. The CDR3 bases are TGCGCCAGCAGGAGGGGGACTGAGAACACCGGGGAGCTGTTTTTT. Its protein is CASRRGTENTGELFF.

The chain uses TRBV5-1 and TRBJ2-1; a weak D match, TRBD2 (6 bases). In germline, CDR1 is SGHRS, CDR2 YFSETQ. V dropped 4 bases and J dropped 6 bases, with 11 bases sitting between them. CDR3 length: 13 amino acids. The CDR3 sequence: CASSTWEVNEQFF. CDR3 nucleotides: TGCGCCAGCAGCACGTGGGAGGTCAATGAGCAGTTCTTC.